A selection of T cell receptor beta chains follows, all from one sample in a study of PD-L1 blockade in urothelial cancer. The repertoire was sequenced with immunoSEQ multiplex PCR; TCRdb's copy has only in-frame clones and lacks some. The table includes some 97,000 clones, around 90% detected once. The sequencing here drew on PBMCs, taken around atezolizumab (anti-PD-L1) treatment. The receptors originated from a woman older than 75 with urothelial cancer. Both conserved end residues are part of each CDR3. D genes are given only for firm matches. Part of the rows lack a size; the others show once, few, many or a class for expanded clones.

size: NA; V: TRBV6-1; D: NA; J: TRBJ1-1; DNA: TGTGCCAGCAGTGAAGCACGGGAAAACACTGAAGCTTTCTTT; CDR3: CASSEARENTEAFF
size: once; V: TRBV10-1; D: TRBD1; J: TRBJ2-5; DNA: TGCGCCAGCAGCCGGGACAGGGGTCCAGAGACCCAGTACTTC; CDR3: CASSRDRGPETQYF
size: NA; V: TRBV6-1; D: TRBD1; J: TRBJ1-5; DNA: TGTGCCAGCAGTGAAATCGGGCCAGGGACAGGCAATCAGCCCCAGCATTTT; CDR3: CASSEIGPGTGNQPQHF
size: NA; V: TRBV7-8; D: TRBD1; J: TRBJ1-1; DNA: TGTGCCAGCAGCTTGGAGCGGACAGGGGAGGCTTTCTTT; CDR3: CASSLERTGEAFF
size: NA; V: TRBV10-3; D: TRBD1; J: TRBJ1-2; DNA: TGTGCCATCAGTCCCATAACAGGGGGCGCCGGCTACACCTTC; CDR3: CAISPITGGAGYTF
size: NA; V: TRBV27; D: NA; J: TRBJ2-3; DNA: TGTGCCAGCACCCCTCTAGCGCGCACAGATACGCAGTATTTT; CDR3: CASTPLARTDTQYF
size: once; V: TRBV5-1; D: TRBD2; J: TRBJ2-1; DNA: TGCGCCAGCAGCTGGACTAGCGGGAGGGATTACAATGAGCAGTTCTTC; CDR3: CASSWTSGRDYNEQFF
size: NA; V: TRBV6-6; D: TRBD2; J: TRBJ2-7; DNA: TGTGCCAGCAGCCGCGGGACTAGCGGGAAAGTCTACGAGCAGTACTTC; CDR3: CASSRGTSGKVYEQYF
size: NA; V: TRBV19; D: TRBD1; J: TRBJ2-4; DNA: TGTGCCAGTAGAGGACAGGAGTGGATGCGCATTCAGTACTTC; CDR3: CASRGQEWMRIQYF
size: NA; V: TRBV6-6; D: NA; J: TRBJ2-7; DNA: TGTGCCAGCAGTTACTCGGCCGAGCAGTACTTC; CDR3: CASSYSAEQYF
size: NA; V: TRBV7-3; D: TRBD2; J: TRBJ2-1; DNA: TGTGCCAGCAGCTTATGGCGGGAGAACCATGAGCAGTTCTTC; CDR3: CASSLWRENHEQFF
size: NA; V: TRBV19; D: TRBD2; J: TRBJ2-2; DNA: TGTGCCAGTAGTATGCTAGCGGGAGCAGGCGGGGAGCTGTTTTTT; CDR3: CASSMLAGAGGELFF
size: NA; V: TRBV27; D: NA; J: TRBJ1-2; DNA: TGTGCCAGCACCCCTTCCAGGGGTGGGGGCTACACCTTC; CDR3: CASTPSRGGGYTF
size: NA; V: TRBV5-4; D: TRBD1; J: TRBJ2-2; DNA: TGTGCCAGCAGCTTGGGAACCGGGACAGGAAAGACCGGGGAGCTGTTTTTT; CDR3: CASSLGTGTGKTGELFF
size: NA; V: TRBV7-2; D: NA; J: TRBJ1-1; DNA: TGTGCCAGCAGCTTAGACGCTGGCATGAACACTGAAGCTTTCTTT; CDR3: CASSLDAGMNTEAFF
size: NA; V: TRBV2; D: TRBD1; J: TRBJ1-1; DNA: TGTGCCAGCAGGCAGGGGGCCTCCATGAACACTGAAGCTTTCTTT; CDR3: CASRQGASMNTEAFF
size: few; V: TRBV2; D: TRBD2; J: TRBJ2-3; DNA: TGTGCCAGACGATCGGGACTAGCGGGAACGGATACGCAGTATTTT; CDR3: CARRSGLAGTDTQYF
size: NA; V: TRBV2; D: NA; J: TRBJ1-2; DNA: TGTGCCAGCACCAGGGGCCTTGGCTACACCTTC; CDR3: CASTRGLGYTF
size: NA; V: TRBV2; D: NA; J: TRBJ2-2; DNA: TGTGCCAGCAGTCTGAGTCCGACCGGGGAGCTGTTTTTT; CDR3: CASSLSPTGELFF
size: NA; V: TRBV28; D: TRBD2; J: TRBJ2-1; DNA: TGTGCCAGCAGTCAACTAGCGGGAGCGGGAAATGAGCAGTTCTTC; CDR3: CASSQLAGAGNEQFF
size: few; V: TRBV6-5; D: TRBD1; J: TRBJ1-2; DNA: TGTGCCAGCAGTTTGGCAGGGGGGAATGGCTACACCTTC; CDR3: CASSLAGGNGYTF
size: few; V: TRBV7-3; D: TRBD1; J: TRBJ1-1; DNA: TGTGCCAGCAGCCCAGACAGGGCCACTGAAGCTTTCTTT; CDR3: CASSPDRATEAFF
size: NA; V: TRBV4-1; D: NA; J: TRBJ1-1; DNA: TGCGCCAGCAGCACGTTGGTTGGGGGGGCCCCAATTGTTCCTGAAGCTTTCTTT; CDR3: CASSTLVGGAPIVPEAFF
size: NA; V: TRBV5-1; D: TRBD1; J: TRBJ1-1; DNA: TGCGCCAGCAGCTTGGATGGGACAGCAAACACTGAAGCTTTCTTT; CDR3: CASSLDGTANTEAFF
size: NA; V: TRBV6-6; D: NA; J: TRBJ2-5; DNA: TGTGCCAGCAGCCTTCCCCGCGGGGAGACCCAGTACTTC; CDR3: CASSLPRGETQYF
size: NA; V: TRBV5-4; D: NA; J: TRBJ1-1; DNA: TGTGCCAGCAGCAAACAGGGAATGAACACTGAAGCTTTCTTT; CDR3: CASSKQGMNTEAFF
size: NA; V: TRBV7-9; D: TRBD2; J: TRBJ2-3; DNA: TGTGCCAGCAGCCACCTAGCGGGAGGGACCACAGATACGCAGTATTTT; CDR3: CASSHLAGGTTDTQYF